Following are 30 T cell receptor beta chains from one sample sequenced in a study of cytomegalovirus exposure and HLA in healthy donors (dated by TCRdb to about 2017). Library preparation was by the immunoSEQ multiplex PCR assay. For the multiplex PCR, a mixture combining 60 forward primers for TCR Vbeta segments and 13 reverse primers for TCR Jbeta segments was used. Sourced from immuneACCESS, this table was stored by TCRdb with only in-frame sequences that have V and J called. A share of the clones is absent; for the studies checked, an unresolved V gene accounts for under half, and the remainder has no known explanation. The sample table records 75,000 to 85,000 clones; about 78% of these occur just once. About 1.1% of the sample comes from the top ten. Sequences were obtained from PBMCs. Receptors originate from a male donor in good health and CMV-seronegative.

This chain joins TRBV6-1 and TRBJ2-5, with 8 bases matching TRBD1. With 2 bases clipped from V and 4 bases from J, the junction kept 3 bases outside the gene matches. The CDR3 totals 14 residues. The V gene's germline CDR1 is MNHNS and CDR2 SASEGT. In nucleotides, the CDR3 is TGTGCCAGCAGTGAACAGGGGGCAGGAGAGACCCAGTACTTC. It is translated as CASSEQGAGETQYF.

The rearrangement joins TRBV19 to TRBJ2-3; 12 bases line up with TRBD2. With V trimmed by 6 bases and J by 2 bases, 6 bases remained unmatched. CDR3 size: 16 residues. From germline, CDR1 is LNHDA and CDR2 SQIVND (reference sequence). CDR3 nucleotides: TGTGCCAGTAGCCCACTAGCGGGGGGTACCACAGATACGCAGTATTTT. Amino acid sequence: CASSPLAGGTTDTQYF. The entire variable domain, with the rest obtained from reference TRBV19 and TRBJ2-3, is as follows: DGGITQSPKYLFRKEGQNVTLSCEQNLNHDAMYWYRQDPGQGLRLIYYSQIVNDFQKGDIAEGYSVSREKKESFPLTVTSAQKNPTAFYLCASSPLAGGTTDTQYFGPGTRLTVL.

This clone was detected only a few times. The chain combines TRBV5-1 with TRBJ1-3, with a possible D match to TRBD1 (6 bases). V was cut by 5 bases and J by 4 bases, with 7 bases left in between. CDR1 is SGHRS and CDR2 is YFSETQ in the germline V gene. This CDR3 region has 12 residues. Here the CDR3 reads CASRGTGNTIYF. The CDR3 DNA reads TGCGCCAGCAGGGGGACAGGAAACACCATATATTTT.

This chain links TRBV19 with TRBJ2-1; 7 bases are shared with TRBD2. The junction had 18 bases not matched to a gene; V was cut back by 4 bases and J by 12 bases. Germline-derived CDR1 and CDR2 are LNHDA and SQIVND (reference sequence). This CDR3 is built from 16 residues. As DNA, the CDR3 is TGTGCCAGTAGTAAATATGGGGGGGTTCAACCCTCGGGGCAGTTCTTC. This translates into CASSKYGGVQPSGQFF.

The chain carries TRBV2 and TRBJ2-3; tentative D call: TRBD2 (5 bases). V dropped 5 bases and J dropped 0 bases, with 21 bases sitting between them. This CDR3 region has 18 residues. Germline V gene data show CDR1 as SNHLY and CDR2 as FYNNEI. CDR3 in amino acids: CASSYRPQRASSTDTQYF. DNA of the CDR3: TGTGCCAGCAGTTACAGACCCCAGAGGGCTTCTAGCACAGATACGCAGTATTTT. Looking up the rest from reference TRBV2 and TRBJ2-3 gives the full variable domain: EPEVTQTPSHQVTQMGQEVILRCVPISNHLYFYWYRQILGQKVEFLVSFYNNEISEKSEIFDDQFSVERPDGSNFTLKIRSTKLEDSAMYFCASSYRPQRASSTDTQYFGPGTRLTVL.

The CDR3 DNA follows: TGTGCCAGTAATAACAACCTGAAGGCTTTCTTT. Translation: CASNNNLKAFF. The gene calls are TRBV19 and TRBJ1-1, with D unresolved. Deletions cut 7 bases from V and 11 bases from J, with 14 bases between. The germline V gene has CDR1 LNHDA and CDR2 SQIVND (reference sequence). This CDR3 region has 11 residues.

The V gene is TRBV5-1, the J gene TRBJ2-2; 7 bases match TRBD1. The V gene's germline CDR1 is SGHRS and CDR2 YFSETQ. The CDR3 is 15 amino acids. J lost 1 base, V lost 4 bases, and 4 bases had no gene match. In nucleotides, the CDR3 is TGCGCCAGCAGCCTACGGACAGGGAACACCGGGGAGCTGTTTTTT. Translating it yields CASSLRTGNTGELFF. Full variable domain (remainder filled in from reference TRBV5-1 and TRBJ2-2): KAGVTQTPRYLIKTRGQQVTLSCSPISGHRSVSWYQQTPGQGLQFLFEYFSETQRNKGNFPGRFSGRQFSNSRSEMNVSTLELGDSALYLCASSLRTGNTGELFFGEGSRLTVL.

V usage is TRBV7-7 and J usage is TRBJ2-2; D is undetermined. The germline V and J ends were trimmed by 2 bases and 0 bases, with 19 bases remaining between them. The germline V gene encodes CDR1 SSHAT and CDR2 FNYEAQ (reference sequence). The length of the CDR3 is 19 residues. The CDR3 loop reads CASSLITMGAQPNTGELFF. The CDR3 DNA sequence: TGTGCCAGCAGCTTAATTACGATGGGCGCACAACCGAACACCGGGGAGCTGTTTTTT.

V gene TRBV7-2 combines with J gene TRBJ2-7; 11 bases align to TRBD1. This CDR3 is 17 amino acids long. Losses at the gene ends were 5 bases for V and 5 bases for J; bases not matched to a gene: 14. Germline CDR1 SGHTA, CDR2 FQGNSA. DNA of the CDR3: TGTGCCAGCAGCCTAGGACAGGGGGCTCGGAGCTACGACGAGCAGTACTTC. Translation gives CASSLGQGARSYDEQYF.

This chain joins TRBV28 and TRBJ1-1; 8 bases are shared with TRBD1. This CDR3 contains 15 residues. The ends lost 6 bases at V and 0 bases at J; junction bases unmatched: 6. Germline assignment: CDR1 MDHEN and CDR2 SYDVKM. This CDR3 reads CASSNDRGLNTEAFF. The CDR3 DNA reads TGTGCCAGCAGCAACGACAGGGGATTGAACACTGAAGCTTTCTTT.

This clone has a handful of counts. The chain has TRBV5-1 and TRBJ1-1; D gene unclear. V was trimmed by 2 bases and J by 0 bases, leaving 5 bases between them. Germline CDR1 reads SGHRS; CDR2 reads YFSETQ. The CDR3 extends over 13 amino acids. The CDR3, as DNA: TGCGCCAGCAGCTTTGAGGTGAACACTGAAGCTTTCTTT. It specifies CASSFEVNTEAFF.

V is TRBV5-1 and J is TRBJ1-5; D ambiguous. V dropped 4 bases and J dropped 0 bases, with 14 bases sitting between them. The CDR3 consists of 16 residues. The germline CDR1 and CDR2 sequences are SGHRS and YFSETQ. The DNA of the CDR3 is TGCGCCAGCAGCCCCGATAACTCTAATAGCAATCAGCCCCAGCATTTT. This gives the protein CASSPDNSNSNQPQHF.

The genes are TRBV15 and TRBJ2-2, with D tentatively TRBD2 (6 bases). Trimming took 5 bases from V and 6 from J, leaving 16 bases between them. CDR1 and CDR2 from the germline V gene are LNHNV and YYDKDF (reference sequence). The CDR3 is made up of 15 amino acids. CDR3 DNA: TGTGCCACCAGCGTACTACTAGCTGAGGCCGGGGAGCTGTTTTTT. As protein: CATSVLLAEAGELFF.

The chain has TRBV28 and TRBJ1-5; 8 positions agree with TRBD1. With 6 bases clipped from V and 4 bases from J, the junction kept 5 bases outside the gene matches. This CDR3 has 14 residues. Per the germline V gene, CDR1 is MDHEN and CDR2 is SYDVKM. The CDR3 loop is CASREGQGNQPQHF. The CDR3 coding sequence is TGTGCCAGCAGGGAAGGACAGGGTAATCAGCCCCAGCATTTT.

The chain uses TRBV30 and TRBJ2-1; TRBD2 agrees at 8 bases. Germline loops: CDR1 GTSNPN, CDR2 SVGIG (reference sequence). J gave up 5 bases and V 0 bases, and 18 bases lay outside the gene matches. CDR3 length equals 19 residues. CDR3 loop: CAWSVGRSFGGRFHNEQFF. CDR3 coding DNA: TGTGCCTGGAGTGTAGGCAGGAGTTTTGGCGGGAGGTTTCACAATGAGCAGTTCTTC.

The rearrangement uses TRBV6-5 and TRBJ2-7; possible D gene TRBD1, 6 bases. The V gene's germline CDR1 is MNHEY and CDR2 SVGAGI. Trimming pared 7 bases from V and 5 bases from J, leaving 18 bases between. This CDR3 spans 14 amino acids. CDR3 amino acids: CASNGAQGIHEQYF. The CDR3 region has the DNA TGTGCCAGCAATGGAGCACAGGGTATACACGAGCAGTACTTC.

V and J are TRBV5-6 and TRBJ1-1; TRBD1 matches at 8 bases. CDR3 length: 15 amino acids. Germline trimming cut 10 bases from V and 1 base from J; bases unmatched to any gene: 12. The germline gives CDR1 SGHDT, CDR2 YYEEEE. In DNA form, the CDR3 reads TGTGCCGTTGCACGACAGGGGAGGGCGAACACTGAAGCTTTCTTT. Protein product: CAVARQGRANTEAFF.

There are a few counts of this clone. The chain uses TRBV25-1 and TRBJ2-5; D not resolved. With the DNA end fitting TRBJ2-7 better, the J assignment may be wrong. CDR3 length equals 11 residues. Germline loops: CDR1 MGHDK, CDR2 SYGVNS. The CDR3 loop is CASSGFYEQYF. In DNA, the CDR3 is TGTGCCAGCAGTGGGTTCTACGAGCAGTACTTC.

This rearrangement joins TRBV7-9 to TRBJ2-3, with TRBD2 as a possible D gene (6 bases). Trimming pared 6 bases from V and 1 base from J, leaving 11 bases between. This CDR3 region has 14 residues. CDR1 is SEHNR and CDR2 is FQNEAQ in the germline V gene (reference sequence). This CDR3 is CASSFSGRTDTQYF. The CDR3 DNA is TGTGCCAGCAGTTTTAGCGGACGCACAGATACGCAGTATTTT.

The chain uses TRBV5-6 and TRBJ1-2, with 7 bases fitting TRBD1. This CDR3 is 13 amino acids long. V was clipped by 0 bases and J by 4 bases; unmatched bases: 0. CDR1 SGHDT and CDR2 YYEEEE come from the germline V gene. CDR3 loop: CASSLDRGYGYTF. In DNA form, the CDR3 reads TGTGCCAGCAGCTTGGACAGGGGCTATGGCTACACCTTC.

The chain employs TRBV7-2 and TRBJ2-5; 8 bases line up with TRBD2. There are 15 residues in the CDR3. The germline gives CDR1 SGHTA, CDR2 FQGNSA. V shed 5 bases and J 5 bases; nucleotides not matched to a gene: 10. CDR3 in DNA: TGTGCCAGCAGCGCCATACGGGGGGGGGCGGAGACCCAGTACTTC. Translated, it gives CASSAIRGGAETQYF.

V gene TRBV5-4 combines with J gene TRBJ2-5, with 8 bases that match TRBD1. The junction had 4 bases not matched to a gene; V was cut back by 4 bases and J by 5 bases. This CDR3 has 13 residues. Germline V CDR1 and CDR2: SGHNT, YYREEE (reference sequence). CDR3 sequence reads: CASSRDRQETQYF. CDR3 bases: TGTGCCAGCAGCCGGGACAGGCAGGAGACCCAGTACTTC.

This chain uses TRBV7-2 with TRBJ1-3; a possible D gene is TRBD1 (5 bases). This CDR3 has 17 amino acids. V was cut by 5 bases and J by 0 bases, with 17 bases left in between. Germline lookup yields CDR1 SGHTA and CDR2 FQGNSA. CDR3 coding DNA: TGTGCCAGCAGCCCCGGGCCGGCAACAGGCTCTGGAAACACCATATATTTT. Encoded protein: CASSPGPATGSGNTIYF.

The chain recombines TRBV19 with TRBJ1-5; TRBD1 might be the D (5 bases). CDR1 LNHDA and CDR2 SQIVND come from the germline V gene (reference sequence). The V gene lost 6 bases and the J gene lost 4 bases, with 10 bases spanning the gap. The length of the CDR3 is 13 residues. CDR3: CASSRARNQPQHF. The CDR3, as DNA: TGTGCCAGTAGCAGGGCAAGGAATCAGCCCCAGCATTTT. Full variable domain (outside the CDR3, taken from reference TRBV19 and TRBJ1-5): DGGITQSPKYLFRKEGQNVTLSCEQNLNHDAMYWYRQDPGQGLRLIYYSQIVNDFQKGDIAEGYSVSREKKESFPLTVTSAQKNPTAFYLCASSRARNQPQHFGDGTRLSIL.

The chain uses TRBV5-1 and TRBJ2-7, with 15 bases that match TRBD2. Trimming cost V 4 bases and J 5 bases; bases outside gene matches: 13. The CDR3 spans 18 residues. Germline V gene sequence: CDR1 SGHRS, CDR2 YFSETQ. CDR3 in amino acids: CASSRTGLAGGLGDEQYF. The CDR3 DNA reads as TGCGCCAGCAGCCGAACAGGACTAGCGGGAGGGCTGGGAGACGAGCAGTACTTC.

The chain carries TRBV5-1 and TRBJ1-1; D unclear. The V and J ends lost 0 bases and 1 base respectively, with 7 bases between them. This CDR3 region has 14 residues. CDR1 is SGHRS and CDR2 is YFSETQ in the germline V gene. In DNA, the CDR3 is TGCGCCAGCAGCTTGGTGGAGCCGAACACTGAAGCTTTCTTT. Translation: CASSLVEPNTEAFF.

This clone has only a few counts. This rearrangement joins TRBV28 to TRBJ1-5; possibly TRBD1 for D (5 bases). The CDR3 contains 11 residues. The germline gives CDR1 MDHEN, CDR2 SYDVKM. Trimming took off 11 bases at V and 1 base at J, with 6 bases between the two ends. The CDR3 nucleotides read TGTGCCTCAGGGAGCAATCAGCCCCAGCATTTT. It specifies CASGSNQPQHF.

The CDR3 protein is CASSPTPGDVRTDTQYF. In nucleotides, the CDR3 is TGTGCCAGCAGTCCAACCCCCGGGGATGTGCGCACAGATACGCAGTATTTT. The V and J genes are TRBV5-5 and TRBJ2-3; perhaps TRBD2 as D (5 bases). The CDR3 runs to 17 residues. Germline loops: CDR1 SGHKS, CDR2 YYEKEE (reference sequence). Trimming removed 5 bases at V and 1 base at J, with 20 bases between.

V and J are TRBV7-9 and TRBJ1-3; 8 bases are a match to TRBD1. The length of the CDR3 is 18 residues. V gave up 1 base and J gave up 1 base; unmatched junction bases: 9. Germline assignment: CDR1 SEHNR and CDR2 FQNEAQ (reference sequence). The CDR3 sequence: CASSLGPTGGDSGNTIYF. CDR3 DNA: TGTGCCAGCAGCTTAGGTCCAACAGGGGGAGATTCTGGAAACACCATATATTTT.

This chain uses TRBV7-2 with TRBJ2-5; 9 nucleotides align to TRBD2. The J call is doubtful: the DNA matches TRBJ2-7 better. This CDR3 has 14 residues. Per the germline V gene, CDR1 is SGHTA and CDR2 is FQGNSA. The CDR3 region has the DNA TGTGCCAGCAACCGGAGGCGGGGGGGCTCCGAGCAGTACTTC. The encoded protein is CASNRRRGGSEQYF.